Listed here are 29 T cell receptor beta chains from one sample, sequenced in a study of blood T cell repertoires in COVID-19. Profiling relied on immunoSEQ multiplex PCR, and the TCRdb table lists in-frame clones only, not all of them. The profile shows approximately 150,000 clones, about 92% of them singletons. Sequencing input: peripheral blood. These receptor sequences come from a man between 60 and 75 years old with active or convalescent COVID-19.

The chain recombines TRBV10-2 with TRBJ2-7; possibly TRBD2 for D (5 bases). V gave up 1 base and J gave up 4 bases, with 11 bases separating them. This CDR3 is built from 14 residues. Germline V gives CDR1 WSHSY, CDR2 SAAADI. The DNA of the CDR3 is TGCGCCAGCAGTGAGTTCCGAGCGGAGTACGAGCAGTACTTC. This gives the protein CASSEFRAEYEQYF.

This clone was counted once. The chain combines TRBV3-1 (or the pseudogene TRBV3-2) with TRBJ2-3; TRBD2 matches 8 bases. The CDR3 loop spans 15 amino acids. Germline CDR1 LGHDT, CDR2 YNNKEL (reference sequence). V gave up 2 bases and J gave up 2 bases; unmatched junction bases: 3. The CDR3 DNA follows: TGTGCCAGCAGCCAACCGGGGGGGCACACAGATACGCAGTATTTT. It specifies CASSQPGGHTDTQYF.

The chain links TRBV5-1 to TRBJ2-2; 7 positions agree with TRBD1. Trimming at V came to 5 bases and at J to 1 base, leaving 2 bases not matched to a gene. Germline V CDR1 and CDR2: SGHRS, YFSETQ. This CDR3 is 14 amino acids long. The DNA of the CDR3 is TGCGCCAGCAGACGGGACAGGAACACCGGGGAGCTGTTTTTT. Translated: CASRRDRNTGELFF.

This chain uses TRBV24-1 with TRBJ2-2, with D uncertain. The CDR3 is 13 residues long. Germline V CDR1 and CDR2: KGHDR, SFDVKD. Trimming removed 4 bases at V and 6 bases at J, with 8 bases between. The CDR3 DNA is TGTGCCACCAGTGAGCCTGTAGCCGGGGAGCTGTTTTTT. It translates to CATSEPVAGELFF.

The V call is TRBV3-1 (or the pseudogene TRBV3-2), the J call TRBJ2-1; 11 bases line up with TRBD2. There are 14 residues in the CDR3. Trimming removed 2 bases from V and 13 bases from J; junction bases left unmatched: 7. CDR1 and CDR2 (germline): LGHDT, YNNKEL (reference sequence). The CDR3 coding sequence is TGTGCCAGCAGCCAATTAGCGGGAGGGCCAAAACAGTTCTTC. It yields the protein CASSQLAGGPKQFF.

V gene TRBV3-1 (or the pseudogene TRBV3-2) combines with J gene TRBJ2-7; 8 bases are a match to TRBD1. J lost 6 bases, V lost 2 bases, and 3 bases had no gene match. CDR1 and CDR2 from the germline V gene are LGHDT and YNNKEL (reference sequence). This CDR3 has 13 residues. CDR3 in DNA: TGTGCCAGCAGCCAAATTCAGGGGGCCGAGCAGTACTTC. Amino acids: CASSQIQGAEQYF.

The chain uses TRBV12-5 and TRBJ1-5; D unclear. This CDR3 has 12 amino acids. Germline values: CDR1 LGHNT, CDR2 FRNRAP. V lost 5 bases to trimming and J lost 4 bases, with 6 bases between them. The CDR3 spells CASGPDNQPQHF. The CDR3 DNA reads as TGTGCTAGTGGTCCAGATAATCAGCCCCAGCATTTT.

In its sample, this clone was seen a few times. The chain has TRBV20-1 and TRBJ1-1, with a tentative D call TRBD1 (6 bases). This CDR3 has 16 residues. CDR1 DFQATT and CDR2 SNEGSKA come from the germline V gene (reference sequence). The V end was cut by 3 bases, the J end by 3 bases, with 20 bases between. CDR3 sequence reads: CSASSPWGGRDTEAFF. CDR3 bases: TGCAGTGCTAGTTCTCCATGGGGGGGGCGCGACACTGAAGCTTTCTTT.

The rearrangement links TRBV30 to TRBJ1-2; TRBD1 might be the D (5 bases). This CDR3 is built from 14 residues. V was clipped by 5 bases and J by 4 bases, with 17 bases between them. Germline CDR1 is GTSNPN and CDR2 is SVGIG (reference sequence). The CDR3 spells CAWVRTTTAYGYTF. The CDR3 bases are TGTGCCTGGGTTAGGACAACCACCGCCTATGGCTACACCTTC.

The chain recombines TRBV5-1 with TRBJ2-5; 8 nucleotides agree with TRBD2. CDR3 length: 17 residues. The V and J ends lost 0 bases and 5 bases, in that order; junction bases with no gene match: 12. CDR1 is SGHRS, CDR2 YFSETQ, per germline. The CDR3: CASSLARTGTSRETQYF. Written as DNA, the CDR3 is TGCGCCAGCAGCTTGGCCCGGACCGGGACTAGTAGGGAGACCCAGTACTTC.

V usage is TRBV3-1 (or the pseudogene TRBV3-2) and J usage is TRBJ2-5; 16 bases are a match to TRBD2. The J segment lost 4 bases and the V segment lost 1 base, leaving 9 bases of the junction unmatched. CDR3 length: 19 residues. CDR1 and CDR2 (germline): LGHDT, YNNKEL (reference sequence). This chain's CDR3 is CASSQGGTSGRAPRETQYF. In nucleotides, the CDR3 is TGTGCCAGCAGCCAAGGGGGGACTAGCGGGAGGGCCCCTAGAGAGACCCAGTACTTC.

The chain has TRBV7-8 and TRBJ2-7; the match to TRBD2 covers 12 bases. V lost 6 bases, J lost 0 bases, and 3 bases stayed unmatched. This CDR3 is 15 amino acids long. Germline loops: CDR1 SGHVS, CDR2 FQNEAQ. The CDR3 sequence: CASRRTSGVSYEQYF. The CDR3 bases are TGTGCCAGCAGGAGGACTAGCGGGGTCTCCTACGAGCAGTACTTC.

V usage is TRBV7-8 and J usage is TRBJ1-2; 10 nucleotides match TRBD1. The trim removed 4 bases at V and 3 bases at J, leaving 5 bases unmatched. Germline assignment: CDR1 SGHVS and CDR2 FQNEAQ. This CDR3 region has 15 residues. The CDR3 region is CASSSRDRGHYGYTF. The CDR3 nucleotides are TGTGCCAGCAGCTCCCGGGACAGGGGACACTATGGCTACACCTTC.

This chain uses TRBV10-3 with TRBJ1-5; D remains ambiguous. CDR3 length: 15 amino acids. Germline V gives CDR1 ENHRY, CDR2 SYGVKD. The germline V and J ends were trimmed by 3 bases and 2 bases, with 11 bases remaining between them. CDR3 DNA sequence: TGTGCCATCAGTGATGAGGCGGCGGGCAATCAGCCCCAGCATTTT. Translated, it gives CAISDEAAGNQPQHF.

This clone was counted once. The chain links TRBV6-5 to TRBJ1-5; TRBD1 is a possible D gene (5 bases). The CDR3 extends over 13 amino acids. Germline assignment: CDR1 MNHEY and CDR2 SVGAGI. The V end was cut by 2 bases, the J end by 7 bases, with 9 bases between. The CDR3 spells CASSYAGRQPQHF. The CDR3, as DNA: TGTGCCAGCAGTTACGCAGGGCGGCAGCCCCAGCATTTT.

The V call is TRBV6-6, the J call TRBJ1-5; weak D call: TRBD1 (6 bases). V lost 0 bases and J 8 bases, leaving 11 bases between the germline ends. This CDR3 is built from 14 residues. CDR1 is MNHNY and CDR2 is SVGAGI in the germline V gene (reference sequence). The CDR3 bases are TGTGCCAGCAGTTACTCGTACAGGGTAGAGCCCCAGCATTTT. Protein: CASSYSYRVEPQHF.

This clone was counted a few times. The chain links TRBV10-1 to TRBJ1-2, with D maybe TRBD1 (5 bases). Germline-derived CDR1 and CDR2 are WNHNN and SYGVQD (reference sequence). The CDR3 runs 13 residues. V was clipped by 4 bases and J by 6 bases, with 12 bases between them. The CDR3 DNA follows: TGCGCCAGCAGTGTTCGGAGGGGTGATGGCTACACCTTC. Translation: CASSVRRGDGYTF.

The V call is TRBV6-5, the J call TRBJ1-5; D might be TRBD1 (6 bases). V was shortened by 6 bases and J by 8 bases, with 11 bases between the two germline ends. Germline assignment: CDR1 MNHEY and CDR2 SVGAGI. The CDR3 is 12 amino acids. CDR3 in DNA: TGTGCCAGCAGGAGGGGGAGTGAGCCCCAGCATTTT. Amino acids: CASRRGSEPQHF.

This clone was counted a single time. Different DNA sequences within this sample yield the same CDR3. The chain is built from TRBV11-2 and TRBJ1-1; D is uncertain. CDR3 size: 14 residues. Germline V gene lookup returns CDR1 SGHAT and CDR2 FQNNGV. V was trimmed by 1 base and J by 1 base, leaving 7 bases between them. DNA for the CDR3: TGTGCCAGCAGCTTAGTGTCAGGGAACACTGAAGCTTTCTTT. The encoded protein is CASSLVSGNTEAFF.

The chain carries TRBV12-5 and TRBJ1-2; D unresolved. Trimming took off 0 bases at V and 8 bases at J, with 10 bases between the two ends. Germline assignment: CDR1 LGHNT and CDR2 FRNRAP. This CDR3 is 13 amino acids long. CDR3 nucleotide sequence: TGTGCTAGTGGTTTGGTACCGGGTCAAGGCTACACCTTC. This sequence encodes CASGLVPGQGYTF.

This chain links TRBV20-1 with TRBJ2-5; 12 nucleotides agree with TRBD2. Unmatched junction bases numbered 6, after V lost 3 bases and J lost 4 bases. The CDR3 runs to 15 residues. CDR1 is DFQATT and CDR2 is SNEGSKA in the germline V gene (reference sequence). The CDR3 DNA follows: TGCAGTGCTAGTTCACCTAGCGGGGGGGGAGAGACCCAGTACTTC. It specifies CSASSPSGGGETQYF.

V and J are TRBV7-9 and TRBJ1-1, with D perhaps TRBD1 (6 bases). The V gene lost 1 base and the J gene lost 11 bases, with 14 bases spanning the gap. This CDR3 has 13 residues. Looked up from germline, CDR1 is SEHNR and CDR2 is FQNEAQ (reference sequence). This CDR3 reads CASSLGTEALAFF. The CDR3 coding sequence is TGTGCCAGCAGCTTAGGGACAGAGGCCTTGGCTTTCTTT.

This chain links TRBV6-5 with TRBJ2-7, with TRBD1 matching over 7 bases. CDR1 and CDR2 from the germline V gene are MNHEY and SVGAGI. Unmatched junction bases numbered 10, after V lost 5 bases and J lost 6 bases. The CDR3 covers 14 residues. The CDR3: CASSPLSGGSEQYF. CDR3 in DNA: TGTGCCAGCAGTCCCTTGTCAGGGGGTAGCGAGCAGTACTTC.

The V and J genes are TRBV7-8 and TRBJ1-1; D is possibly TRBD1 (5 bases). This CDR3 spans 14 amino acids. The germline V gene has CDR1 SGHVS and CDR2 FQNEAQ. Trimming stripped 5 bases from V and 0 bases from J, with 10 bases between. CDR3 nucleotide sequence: TGTGCCAGCAGCCCGACAGAATTGAACACTGAAGCTTTCTTT. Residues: CASSPTELNTEAFF.

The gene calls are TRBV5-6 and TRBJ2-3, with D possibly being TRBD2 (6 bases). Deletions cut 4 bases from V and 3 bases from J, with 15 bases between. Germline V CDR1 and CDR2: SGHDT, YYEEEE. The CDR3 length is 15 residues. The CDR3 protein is CASSPMVGRTDTQYF. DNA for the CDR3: TGTGCCAGCAGCCCAATGGTGGGGAGGACAGATACGCAGTATTTT.

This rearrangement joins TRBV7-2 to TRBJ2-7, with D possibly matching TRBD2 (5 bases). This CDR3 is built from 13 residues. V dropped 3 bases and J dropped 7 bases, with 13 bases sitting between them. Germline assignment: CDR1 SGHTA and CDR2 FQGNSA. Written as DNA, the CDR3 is TGTGCCAGCAGCTTGGGAGCGCTGAGGGAGCAGTACTTC. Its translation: CASSLGALREQYF.

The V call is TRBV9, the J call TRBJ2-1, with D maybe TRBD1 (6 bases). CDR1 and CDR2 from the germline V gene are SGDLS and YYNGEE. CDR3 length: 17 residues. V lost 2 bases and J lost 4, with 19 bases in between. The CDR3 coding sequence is TGTGCCAGCAGCGTCACGGGAACAGGGATTATTTACAATGAGCAGTTCTTC. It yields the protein CASSVTGTGIIYNEQFF.

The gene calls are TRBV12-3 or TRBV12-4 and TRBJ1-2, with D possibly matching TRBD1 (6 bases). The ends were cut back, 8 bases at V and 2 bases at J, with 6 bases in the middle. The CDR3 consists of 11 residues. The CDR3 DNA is TGTGCCAGCGGACAGAACTATGGCTACACCTTC. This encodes CASGQNYGYTF.

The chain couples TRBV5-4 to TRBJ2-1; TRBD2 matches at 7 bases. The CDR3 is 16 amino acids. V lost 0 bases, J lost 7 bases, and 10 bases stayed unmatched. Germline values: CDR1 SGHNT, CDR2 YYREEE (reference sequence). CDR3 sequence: CASSLDWAGVGNEQFF. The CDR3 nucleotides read TGTGCCAGCAGCTTGGACTGGGCGGGAGTGGGTAATGAGCAGTTCTTC.